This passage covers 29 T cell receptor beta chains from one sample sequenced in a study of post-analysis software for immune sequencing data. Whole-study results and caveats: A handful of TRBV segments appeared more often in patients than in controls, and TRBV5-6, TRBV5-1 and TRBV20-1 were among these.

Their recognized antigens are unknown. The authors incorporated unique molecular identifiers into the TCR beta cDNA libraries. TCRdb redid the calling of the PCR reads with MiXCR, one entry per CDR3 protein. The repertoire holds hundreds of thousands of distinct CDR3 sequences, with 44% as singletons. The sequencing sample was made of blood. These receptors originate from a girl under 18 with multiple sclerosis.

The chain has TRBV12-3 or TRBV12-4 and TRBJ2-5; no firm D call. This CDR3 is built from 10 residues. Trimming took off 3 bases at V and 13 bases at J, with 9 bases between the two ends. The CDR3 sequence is CASSFSGRYF. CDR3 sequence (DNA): TGTGCCAGCAGTTTCTCAGGAAGGTACTTC.

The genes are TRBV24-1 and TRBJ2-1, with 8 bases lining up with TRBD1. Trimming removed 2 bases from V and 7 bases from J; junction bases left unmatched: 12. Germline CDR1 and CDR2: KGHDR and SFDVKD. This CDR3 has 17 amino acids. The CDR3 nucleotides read TGTGCCACCAGTGATTCCTATGGCAGGGGGCCGAAGAATGAGCAGTTCTTC. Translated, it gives CATSDSYGRGPKNEQFF.

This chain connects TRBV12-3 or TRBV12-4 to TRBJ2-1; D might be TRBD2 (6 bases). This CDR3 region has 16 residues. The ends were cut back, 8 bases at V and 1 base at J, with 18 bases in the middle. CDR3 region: CASETGGPISYNEQFF. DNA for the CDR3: TGTGCCAGCGAAACTGGAGGGCCGATTTCCTACAATGAGCAGTTCTTC.

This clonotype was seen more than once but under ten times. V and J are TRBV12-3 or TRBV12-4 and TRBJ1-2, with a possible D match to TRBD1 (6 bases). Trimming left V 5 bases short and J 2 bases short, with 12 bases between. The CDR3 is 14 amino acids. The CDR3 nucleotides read TGTGCCAGCAGTGCCGCAGGGGTGAACTATGGCTACACCTTC. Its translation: CASSAAGVNYGYTF.

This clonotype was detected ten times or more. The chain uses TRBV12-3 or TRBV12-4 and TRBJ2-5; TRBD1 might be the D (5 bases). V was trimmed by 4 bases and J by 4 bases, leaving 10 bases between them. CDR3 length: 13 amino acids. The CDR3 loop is CASSWGGRETQYF. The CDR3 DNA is TGTGCCAGCAGTTGGGGCGGACGAGAGACCCAGTACTTC.

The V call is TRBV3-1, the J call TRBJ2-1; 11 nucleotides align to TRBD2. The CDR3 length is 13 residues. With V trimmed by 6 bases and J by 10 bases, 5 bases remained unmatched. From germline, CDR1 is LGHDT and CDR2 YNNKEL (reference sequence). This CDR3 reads CASREASGGEQFF. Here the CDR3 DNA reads TGTGCCAGCAGAGAGGCTAGCGGGGGGGAGCAGTTCTTC.

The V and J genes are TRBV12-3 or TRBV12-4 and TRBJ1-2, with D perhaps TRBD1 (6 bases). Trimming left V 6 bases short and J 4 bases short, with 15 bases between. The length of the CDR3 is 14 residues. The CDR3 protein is CASRVRDTLYGYTF. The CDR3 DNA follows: TGTGCCAGCAGAGTCCGGGACACCCTCTATGGCTACACCTTC.

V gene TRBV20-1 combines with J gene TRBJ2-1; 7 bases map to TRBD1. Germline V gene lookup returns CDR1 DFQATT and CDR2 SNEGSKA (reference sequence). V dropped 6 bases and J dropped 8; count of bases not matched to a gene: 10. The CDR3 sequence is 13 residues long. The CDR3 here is CSAPPQGHHEQFF. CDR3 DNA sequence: TGCAGTGCCCCTCCACAGGGGCATCATGAGCAGTTCTTC.

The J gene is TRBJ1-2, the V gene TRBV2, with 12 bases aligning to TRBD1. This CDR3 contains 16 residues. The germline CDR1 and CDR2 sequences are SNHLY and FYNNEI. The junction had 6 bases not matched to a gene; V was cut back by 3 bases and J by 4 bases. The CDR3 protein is CASSDGDRGRFYGYTF. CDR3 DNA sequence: TGTGCCAGCAGTGACGGGGACAGGGGGCGATTCTATGGCTACACCTTC.

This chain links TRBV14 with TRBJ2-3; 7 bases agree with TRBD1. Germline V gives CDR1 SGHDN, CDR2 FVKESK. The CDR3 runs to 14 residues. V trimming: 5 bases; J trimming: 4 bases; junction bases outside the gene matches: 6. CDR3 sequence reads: CASSYKGAADTQYF. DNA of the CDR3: TGTGCCAGCAGCTACAAGGGGGCAGCAGATACGCAGTATTTT.

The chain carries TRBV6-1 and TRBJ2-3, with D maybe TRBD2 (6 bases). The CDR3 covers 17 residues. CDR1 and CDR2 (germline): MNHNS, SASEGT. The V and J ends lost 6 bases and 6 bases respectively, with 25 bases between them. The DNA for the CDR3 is TGTGCCAGCAGGATTCCCACTGGAGCGGGCAACGGGGATACGCAGTATTTT. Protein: CASRIPTGAGNGDTQYF.

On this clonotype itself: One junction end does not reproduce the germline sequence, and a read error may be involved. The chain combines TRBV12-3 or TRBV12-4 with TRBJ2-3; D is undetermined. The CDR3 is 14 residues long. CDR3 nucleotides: TGTACCAGCAGTTTCAGGCCTATCACAGATACGCAGTATTTT. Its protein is CTSSFRPITDTQYF.

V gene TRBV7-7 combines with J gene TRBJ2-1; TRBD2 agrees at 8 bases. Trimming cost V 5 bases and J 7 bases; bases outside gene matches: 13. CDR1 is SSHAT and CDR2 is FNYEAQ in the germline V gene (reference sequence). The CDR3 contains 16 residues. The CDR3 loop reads CASSVDVAGGRNEQFF. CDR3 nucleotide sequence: TGTGCCAGCAGCGTAGATGTGGCGGGGGGTAGGAATGAGCAGTTCTTC. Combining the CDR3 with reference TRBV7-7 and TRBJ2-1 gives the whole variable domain GAGVSQSPRYKVTKRGQDVTLRCDPISSHATLYWYQQALGQGPEFLTYFNYEAQPDKSGLPSDRFSAERPEGSISTLTIQRTEQRDSAMYRCASSVDVAGGRNEQFFGPGTRLTVL.

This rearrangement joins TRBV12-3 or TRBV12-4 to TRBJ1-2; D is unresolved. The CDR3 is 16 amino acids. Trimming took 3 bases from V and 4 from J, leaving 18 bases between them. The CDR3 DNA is TGTGCCAGCAGTTTTATCGGGCCGGGAGTTGGCTATGGCTACACCTTC. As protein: CASSFIGPGVGYGYTF.

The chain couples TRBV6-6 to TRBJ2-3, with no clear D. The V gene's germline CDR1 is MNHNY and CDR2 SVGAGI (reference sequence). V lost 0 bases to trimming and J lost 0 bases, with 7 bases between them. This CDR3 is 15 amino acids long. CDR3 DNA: TGTGCCAGCAGTTACTCGGCTGGTAGCACAGATACGCAGTATTTT. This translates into CASSYSAGSTDTQYF.

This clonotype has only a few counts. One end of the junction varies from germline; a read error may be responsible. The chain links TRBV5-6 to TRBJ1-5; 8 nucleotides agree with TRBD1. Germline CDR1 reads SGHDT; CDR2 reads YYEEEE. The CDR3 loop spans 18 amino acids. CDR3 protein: CASSLDGQGAYSNQPQHF. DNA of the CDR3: TGTGCCAGCAGCTTGGACGGACAGGGAGCTTATAGCAATCAGCCTCAGCATTTT. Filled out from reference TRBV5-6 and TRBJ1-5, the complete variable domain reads DAGVTQSPTHLIKTRGQQVTLRCSPKSGHDTVSWYQQALGQGPQFIFQYYEEEERQRGNFPDRFSGHQFPNYSSELNVNALLLGDSALYLCASSLDGQGAYSNQPQHFGDGTRLSIL.

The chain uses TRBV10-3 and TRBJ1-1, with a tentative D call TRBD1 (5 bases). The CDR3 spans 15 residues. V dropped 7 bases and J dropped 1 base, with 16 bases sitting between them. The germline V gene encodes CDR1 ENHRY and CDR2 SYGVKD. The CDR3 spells CAITPNTGENTEAFF. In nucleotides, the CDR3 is TGTGCCATCACGCCAAACACGGGGGAGAACACTGAAGCTTTCTTT.

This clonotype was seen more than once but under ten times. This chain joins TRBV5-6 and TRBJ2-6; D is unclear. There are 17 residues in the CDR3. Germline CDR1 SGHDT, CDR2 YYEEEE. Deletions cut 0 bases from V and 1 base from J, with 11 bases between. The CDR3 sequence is CASSLVRMRSGANVLTF. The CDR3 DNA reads TGTGCCAGCAGCTTGGTAAGGATGCGGTCTGGGGCCAACGTCCTGACTTTC.

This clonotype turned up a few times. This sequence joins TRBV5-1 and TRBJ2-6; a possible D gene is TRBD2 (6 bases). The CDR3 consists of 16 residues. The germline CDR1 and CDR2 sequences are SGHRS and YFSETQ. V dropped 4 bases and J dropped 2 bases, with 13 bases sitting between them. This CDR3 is CASSLDGSTGANVLTF. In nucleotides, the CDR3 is TGCGCCAGCAGCCTGGACGGGAGCACTGGGGCCAACGTCCTGACTTTC. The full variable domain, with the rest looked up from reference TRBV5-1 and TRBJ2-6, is KAGVTQTPRYLIKTRGQQVTLSCSPISGHRSVSWYQQTPGQGLQFLFEYFSETQRNKGNFPGRFSGRQFSNSRSEMNVSTLELGDSALYLCASSLDGSTGANVLTFGAGSRLTVL.

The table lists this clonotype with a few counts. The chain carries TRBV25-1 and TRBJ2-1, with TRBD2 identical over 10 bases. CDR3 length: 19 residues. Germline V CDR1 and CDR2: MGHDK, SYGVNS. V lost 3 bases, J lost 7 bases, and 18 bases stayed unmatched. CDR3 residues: CASSDVRRLAGEKGNEQFF. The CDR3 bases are TGTGCCAGCAGTGACGTAAGAAGGCTAGCGGGGGAGAAAGGGAATGAGCAGTTCTTC.

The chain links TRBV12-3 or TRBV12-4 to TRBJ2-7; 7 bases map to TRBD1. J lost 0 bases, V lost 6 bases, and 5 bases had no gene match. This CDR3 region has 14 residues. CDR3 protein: CASSDREGSYEQYF. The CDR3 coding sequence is TGTGCCAGCAGCGACAGGGAAGGCTCCTACGAGCAGTACTTC.

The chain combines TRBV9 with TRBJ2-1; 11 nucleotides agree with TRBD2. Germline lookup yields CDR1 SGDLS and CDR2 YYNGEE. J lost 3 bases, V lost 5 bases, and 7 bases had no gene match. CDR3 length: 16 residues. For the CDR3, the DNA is TGTGCCAGCAGTCAGGGACTAGCGGAGTACTACAATGAGCAGTTCTTC. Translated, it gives CASSQGLAEYYNEQFF.

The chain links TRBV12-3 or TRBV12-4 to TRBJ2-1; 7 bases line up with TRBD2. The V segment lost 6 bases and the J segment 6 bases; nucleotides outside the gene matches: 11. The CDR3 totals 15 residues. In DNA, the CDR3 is TGTGCCAGCAGGTCACTAGCGAGGGGCACCAATGAGCAGTTCTTC. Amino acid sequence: CASRSLARGTNEQFF.

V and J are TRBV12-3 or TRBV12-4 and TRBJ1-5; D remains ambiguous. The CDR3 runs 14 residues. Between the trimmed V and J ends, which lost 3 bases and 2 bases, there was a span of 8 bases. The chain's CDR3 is CASSFMGGNQPQHF. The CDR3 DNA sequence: TGTGCCAGCAGTTTTATGGGAGGCAATCAGCCCCAGCATTTT.

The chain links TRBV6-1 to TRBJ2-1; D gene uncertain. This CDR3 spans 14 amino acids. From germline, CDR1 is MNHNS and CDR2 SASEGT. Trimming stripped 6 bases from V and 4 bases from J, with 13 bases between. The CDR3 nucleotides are TGTGCCAGCAGCCCCAGCACAATTTACAATGAGCAGTTCTTC. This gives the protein CASSPSTIYNEQFF.

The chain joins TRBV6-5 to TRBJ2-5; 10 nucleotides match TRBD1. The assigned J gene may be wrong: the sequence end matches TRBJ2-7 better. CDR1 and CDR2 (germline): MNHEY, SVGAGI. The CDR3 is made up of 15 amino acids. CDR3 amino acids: CASSSRDRGLHEQYF. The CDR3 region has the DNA TGTGCCAGCAGTAGTAGAGACAGGGGGCTACACGAGCAGTACTTC.

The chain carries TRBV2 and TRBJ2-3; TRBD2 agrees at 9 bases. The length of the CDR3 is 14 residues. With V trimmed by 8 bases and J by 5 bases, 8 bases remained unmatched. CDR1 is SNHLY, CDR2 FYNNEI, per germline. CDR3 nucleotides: TGTGCCAGCGGAGTAGCGGGAGATAGAGATACGCAGTATTTT. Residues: CASGVAGDRDTQYF.

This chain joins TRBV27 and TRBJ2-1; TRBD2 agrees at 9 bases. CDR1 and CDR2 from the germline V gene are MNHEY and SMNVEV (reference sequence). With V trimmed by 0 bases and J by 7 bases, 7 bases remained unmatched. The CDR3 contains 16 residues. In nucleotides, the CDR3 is TGTGCCAGCAGTTTATCTTGGGCGGGGGGGTGGAATGAGCAGTTCTTC. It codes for CASSLSWAGGWNEQFF.

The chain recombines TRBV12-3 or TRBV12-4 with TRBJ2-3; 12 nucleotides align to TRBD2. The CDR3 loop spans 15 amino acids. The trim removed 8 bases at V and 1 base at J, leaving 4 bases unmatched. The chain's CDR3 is CASLAGGRRTDTQYF. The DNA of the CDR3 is TGTGCCAGCCTAGCGGGGGGGCGGCGCACAGATACGCAGTATTTT.